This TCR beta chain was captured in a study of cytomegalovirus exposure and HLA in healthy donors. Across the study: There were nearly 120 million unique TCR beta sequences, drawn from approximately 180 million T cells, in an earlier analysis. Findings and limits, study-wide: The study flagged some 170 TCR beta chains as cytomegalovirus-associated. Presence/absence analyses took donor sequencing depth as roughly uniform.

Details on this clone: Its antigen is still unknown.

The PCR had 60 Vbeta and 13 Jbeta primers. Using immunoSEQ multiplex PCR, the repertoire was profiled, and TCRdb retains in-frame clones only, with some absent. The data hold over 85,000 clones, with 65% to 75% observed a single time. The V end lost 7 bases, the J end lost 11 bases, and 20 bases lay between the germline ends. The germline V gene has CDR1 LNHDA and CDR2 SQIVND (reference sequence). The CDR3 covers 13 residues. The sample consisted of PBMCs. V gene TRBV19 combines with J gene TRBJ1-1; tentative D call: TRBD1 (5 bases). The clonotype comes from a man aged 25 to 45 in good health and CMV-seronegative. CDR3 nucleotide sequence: TGTGCCAGTACCCAAGGCGGGGGTTGGGGGGCTTTCTTT. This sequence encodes CASTQGGGWGAFF.